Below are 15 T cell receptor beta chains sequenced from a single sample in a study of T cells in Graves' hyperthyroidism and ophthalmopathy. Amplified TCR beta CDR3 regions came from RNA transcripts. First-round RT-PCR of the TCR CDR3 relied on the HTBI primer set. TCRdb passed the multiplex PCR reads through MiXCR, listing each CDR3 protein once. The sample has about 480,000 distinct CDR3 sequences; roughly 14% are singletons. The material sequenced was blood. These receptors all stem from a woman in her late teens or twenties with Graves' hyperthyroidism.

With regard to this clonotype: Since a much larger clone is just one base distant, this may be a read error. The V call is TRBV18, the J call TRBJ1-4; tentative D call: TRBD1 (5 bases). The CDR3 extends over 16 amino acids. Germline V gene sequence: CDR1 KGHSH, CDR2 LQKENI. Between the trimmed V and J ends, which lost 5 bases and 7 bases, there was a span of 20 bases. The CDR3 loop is CASSASSGFGGEKLFF. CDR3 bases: TGTGCCAGCTCAGCCAGCTCTGGGTTTGGGGGTGAAAAACTGTTTTTT.

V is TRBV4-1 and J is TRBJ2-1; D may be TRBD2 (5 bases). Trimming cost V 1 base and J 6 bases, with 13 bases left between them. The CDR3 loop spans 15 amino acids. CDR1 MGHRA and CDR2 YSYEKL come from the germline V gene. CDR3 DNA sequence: TGCGCCAGCAGCCAAGGGCGGGCCCTGAGCAATGAGCAGTTCTTC. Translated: CASSQGRALSNEQFF.

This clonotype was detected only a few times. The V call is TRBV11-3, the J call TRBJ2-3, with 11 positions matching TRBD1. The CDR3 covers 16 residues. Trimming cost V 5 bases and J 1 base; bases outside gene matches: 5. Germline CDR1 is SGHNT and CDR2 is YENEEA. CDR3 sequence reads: CASSQSGQGGTDTQYF. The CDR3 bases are TGTGCCAGCAGCCAATCGGGACAGGGGGGCACAGATACGCAGTATTTT. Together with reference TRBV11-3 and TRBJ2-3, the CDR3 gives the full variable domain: EAGVVQSPRYKIIEKKQPVAFWCNPISGHNTLYWYLQNLGQGPELLIRYENEEAVDDSQLPKDRFSAERLKGVDSTLKIQPAELGDSAVYLCASSQSGQGGTDTQYFGPGTRLTVL.

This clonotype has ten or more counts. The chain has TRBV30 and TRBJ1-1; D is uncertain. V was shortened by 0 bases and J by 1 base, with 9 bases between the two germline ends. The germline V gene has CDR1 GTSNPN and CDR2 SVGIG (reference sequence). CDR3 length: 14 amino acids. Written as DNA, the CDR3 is TGTGCCTGGAGTGTAGGTGCCTCGAACACTGAAGCTTTCTTT. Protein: CAWSVGASNTEAFF.

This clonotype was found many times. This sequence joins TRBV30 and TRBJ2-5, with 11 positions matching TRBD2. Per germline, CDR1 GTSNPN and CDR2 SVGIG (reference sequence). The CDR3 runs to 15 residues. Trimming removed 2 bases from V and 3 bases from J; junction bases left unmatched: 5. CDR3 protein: CAWSPGTSGEETQYF. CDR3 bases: TGTGCCTGGAGTCCCGGGACTAGCGGAGAAGAGACCCAGTACTTC.

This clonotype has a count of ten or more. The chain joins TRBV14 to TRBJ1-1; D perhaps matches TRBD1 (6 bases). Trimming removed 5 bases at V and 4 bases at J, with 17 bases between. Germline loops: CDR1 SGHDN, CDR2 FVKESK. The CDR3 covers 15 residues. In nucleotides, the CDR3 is TGTGCCAGCAGCGAATGGCGGGGAGGGGGCACTGAAGCTTTCTTT. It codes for CASSEWRGGGTEAFF. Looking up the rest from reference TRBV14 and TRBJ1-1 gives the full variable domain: EAGVTQFPSHSVIEKGQTVTLRCDPISGHDNLYWYRRVMGKEIKFLLHFVKESKQDESGMPNNRFLAERTGGTYSTLKVQPAELEDSGVYFCASSEWRGGGTEAFFGQGTRLTVV.

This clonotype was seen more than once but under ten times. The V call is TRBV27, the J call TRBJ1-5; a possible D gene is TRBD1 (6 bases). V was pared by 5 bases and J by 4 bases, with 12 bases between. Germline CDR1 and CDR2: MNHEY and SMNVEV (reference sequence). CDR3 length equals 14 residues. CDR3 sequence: CASSEDSVNQPQHF. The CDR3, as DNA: TGTGCCAGCAGTGAGGACAGTGTTAATCAGCCCCAGCATTTT.

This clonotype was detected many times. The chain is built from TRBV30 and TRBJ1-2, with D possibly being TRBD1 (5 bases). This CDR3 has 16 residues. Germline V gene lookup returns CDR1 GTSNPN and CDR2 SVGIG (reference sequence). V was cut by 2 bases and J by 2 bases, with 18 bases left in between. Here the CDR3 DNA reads TGTGCCTGGAGTACTGACAGTCCGATAAGAAACTATGGCTACACCTTC. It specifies CAWSTDSPIRNYGYTF. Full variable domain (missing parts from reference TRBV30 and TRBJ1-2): SQTIHQWPATLVQPVGSPLSLECTVEGTSNPNLYWYRQAAGRGLQLLFYSVGIGQISSEVPQNLSASRPQDRQFILSSKKLLLSDSGFYLCAWSTDSPIRNYGYTFGSGTRLTVV.

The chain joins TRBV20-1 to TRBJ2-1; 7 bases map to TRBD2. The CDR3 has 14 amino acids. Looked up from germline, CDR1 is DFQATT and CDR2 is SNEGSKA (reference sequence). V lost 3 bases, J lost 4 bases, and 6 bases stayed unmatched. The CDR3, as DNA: TGCAGTGCTAGTCTAGCGGCCAAATACAATGAGCAGTTCTTC. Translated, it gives CSASLAAKYNEQFF.

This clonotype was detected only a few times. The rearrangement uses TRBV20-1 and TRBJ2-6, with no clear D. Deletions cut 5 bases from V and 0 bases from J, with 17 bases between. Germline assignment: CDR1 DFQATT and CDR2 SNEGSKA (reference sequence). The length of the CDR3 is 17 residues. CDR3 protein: CSAAGFQTDSGANVLTF. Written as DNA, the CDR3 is TGCAGTGCTGCAGGTTTTCAAACCGACTCTGGGGCCAACGTCCTGACTTTC.

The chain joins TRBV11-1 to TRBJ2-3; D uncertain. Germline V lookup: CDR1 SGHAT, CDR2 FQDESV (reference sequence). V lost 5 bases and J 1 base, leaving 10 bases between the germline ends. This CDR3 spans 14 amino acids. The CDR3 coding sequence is TGTGCCAGCAGCGGGCCATTGGGCACAGATACGCAGTATTTT. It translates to CASSGPLGTDTQYF.

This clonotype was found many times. CDR3 DNA: TGCAGCGTTGTTTGGGGTTCCTACGAGCAGTACTTC. Translating it yields CSVVWGSYEQYF. The V call is TRBV29-1, the J call TRBJ2-7; D remains ambiguous. The CDR3 spans 12 residues. Germline V gene data show CDR1 as SQVTM and CDR2 as ANQGSEA. Trimming shortened V by 4 bases and J by 1 base, and 8 bases separated the two germline ends.

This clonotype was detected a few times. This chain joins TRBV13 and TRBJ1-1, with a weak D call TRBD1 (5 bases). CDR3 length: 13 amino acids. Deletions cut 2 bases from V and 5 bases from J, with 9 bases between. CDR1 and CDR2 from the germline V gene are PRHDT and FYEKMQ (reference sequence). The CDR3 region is CASSLSRGTEAFF. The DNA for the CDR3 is TGTGCCAGCAGCTTATCCCGGGGGACTGAAGCTTTCTTT.

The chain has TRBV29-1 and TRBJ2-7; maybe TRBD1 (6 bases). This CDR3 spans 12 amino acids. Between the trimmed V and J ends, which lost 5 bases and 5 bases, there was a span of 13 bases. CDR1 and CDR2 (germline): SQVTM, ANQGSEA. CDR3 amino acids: CSVWGQGNEQYV. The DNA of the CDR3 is TGCAGCGTTTGGGGACAAGGCAACGAGCAGTACGTC.

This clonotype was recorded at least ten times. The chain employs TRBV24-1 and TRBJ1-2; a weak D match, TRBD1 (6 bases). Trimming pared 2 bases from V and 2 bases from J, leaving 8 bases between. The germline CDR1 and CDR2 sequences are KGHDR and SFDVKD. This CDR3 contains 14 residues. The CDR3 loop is CATSDWTVNYGYTF. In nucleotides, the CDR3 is TGTGCCACCAGTGATTGGACAGTAAACTATGGCTACACCTTC.